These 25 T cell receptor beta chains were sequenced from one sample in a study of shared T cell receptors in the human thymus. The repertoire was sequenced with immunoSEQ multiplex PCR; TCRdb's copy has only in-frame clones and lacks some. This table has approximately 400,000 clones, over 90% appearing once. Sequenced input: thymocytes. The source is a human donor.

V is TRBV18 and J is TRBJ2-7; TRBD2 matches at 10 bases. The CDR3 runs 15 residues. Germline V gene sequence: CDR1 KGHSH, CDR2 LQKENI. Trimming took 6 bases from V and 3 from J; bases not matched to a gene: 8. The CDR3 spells CASSPRTSGLYEQYF. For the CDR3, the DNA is TGTGCCAGCTCCCCCAGGACTAGCGGACTCTACGAGCAGTACTTC.

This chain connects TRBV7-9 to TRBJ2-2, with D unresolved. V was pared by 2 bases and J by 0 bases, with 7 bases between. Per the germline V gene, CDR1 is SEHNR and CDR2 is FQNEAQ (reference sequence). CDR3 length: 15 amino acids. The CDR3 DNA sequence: TGTGCCAGCAGCTTAAGGACGGCGAACACCGGGGAGCTGTTTTTT. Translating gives CASSLRTANTGELFF.

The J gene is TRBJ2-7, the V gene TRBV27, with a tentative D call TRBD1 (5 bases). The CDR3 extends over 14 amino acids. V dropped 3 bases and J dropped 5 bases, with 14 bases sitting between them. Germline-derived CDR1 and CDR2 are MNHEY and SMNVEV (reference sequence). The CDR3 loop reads CASSLQGLGHEQYF. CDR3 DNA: TGTGCCAGCAGTTTGCAGGGTCTAGGGCACGAGCAGTACTTC.

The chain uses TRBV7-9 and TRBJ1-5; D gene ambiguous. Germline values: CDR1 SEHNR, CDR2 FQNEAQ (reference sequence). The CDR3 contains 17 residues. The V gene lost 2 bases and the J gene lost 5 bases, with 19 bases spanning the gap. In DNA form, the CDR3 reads TGTGCCAGCAGCTTATATGTCGGGGTAGGGATCCATCAGCCCCAGCATTTT. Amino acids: CASSLYVGVGIHQPQHF.

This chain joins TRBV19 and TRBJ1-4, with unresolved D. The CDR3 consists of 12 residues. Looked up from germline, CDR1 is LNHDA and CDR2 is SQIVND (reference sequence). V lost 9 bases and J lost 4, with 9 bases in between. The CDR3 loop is CASGKRNEKLFF. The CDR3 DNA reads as TGTGCCAGCGGAAAACGTAATGAAAAACTGTTTTTT.

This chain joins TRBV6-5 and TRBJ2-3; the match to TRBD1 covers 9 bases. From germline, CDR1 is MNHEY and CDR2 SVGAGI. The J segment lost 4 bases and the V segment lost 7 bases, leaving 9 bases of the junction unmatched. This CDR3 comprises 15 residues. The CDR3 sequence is CASTEDRGKSDTQYF. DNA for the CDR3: TGTGCCAGCACCGAGGACAGGGGTAAATCAGATACGCAGTATTTT.

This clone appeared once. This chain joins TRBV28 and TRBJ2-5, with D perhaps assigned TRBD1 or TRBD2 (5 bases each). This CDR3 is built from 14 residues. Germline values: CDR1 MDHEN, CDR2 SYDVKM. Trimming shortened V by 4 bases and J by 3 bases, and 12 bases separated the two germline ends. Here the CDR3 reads CASSSRDGKETQYF. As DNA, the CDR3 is TGTGCCAGCAGTTCCCGGGACGGAAAAGAGACCCAGTACTTC.

For the CDR3, the DNA is TGTGCCGGTAGGGCAGCGGGACGTCTCCAAGGCCAAGAGACCCAGTACTTC. Protein sequence: CAGRAAGRLQGQETQYF. The genes are TRBV28 and TRBJ2-5, with 7 positions matching TRBD2. The V gene end was trimmed by 11 bases and the J gene end by 1 base; junction bases not matched to a gene: 19. Germline V gene lookup returns CDR1 MDHEN and CDR2 SYDVKM. CDR3 size: 17 residues.

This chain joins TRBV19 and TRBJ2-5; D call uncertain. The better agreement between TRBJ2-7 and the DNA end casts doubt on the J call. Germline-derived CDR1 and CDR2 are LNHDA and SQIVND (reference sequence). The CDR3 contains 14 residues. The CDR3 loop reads CASSVVVGPPEQYF. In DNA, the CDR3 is TGTGCCAGTAGTGTTGTAGTCGGGCCCCCCGAGCAGTACTTC.

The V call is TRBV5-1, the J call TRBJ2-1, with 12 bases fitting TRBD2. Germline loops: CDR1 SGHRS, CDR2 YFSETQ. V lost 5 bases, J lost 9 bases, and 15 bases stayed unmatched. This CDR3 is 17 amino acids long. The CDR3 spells CASSQPRLAGDLGEQFF. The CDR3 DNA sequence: TGCGCCAGCAGTCAGCCGCGACTAGCGGGAGATTTAGGTGAGCAGTTCTTC.

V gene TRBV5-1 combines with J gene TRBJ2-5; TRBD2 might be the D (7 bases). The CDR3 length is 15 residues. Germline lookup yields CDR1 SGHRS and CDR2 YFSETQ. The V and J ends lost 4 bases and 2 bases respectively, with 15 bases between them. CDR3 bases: TGCGCCAGCAGCGGAGGGGGGGAGCCACAAGAGACCCAGTACTTC. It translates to CASSGGGEPQETQYF.

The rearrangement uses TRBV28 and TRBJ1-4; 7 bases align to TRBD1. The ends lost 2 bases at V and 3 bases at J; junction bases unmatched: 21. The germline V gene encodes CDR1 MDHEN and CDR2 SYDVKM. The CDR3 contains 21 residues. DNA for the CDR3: TGTGCCAGCAGTTTACATATCGCAACAGCGAAGGGGGCTAGGGCTAATGAAAAACTGTTTTTT. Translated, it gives CASSLHIATAKGARANEKLFF.

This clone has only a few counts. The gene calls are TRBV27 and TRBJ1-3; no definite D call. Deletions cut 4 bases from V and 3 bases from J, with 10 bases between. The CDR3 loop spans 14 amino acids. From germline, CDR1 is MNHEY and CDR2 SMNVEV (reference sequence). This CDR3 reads CASSSYWGGNTIYF. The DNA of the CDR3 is TGTGCCAGCAGTTCTTACTGGGGTGGAAACACCATATATTTT.

This CDR3 is CASSANGELFF. The CDR3 DNA sequence: TGTGCCAGCAGTGCCAACGGGGAGCTGTTTTTT. The chain links TRBV27 to TRBJ2-2; D is uncertain. CDR1 and CDR2 from the germline V gene are MNHEY and SMNVEV (reference sequence). CDR3 length equals 11 residues. V lost 5 bases and J lost 7, with 5 bases in between.

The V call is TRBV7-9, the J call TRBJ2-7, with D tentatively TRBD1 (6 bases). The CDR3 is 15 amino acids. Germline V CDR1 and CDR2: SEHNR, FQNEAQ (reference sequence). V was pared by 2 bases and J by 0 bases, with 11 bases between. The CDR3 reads CASSLYPDSSYEQYF. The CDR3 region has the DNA TGTGCCAGCAGCTTATATCCGGACAGCTCCTACGAGCAGTACTTC.

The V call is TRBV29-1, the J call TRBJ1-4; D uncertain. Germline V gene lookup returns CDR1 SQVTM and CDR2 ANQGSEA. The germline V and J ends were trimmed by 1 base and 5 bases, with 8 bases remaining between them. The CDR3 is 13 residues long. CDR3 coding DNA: TGCAGCGTTGAAGCACTGCGAAATGAAAAACTGTTTTTT. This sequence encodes CSVEALRNEKLFF.

CDR3 loop: CASSYSPGGTGELFF. DNA of the CDR3: TGTGCCAGCAGTTACTCCCCAGGGGGGACCGGGGAGCTGTTTTTT. The chain has TRBV6-5 and TRBJ2-2; perhaps TRBD1 as D (7 bases). Trimming took 0 bases from V and 5 from J, leaving 10 bases between them. The CDR3 consists of 15 residues. Germline V gene data show CDR1 as MNHEY and CDR2 as SVGAGI.

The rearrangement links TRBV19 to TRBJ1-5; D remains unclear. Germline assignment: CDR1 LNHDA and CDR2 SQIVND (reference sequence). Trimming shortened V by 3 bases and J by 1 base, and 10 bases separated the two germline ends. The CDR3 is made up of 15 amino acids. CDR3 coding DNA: TGTGCCAGTAGTATTCGGGGTGAGAGCAATCAGCCCCAGCATTTT. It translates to CASSIRGESNQPQHF.

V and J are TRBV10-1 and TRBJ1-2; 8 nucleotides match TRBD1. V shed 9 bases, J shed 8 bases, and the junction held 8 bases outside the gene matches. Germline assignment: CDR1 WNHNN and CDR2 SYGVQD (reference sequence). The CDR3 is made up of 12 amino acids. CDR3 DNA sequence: TGCGCCAGTCAGGACAGGGAGGGCGGCTACACCTTC. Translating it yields CASQDREGGYTF.

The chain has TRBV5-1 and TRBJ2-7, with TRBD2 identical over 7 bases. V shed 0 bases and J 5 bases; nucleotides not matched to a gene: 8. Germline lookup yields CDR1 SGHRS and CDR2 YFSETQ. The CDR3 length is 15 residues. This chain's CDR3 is CASSLAEGRGDEQYF. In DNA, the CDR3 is TGCGCCAGCAGCTTGGCCGAAGGCCGGGGGGACGAGCAGTACTTC.

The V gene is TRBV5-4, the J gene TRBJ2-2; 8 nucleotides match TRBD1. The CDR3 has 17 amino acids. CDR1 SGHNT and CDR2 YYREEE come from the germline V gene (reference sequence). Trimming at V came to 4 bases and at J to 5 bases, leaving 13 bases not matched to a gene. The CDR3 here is CASSPLSDRAGTGELFF. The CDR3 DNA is TGTGCCAGCAGCCCTCTCTCGGACAGGGCGGGGACCGGGGAGCTGTTTTTT.

The CDR3 reads CASSVADADTQYF. In nucleotides, the CDR3 is TGTGCCAGCAGCGTAGCGGACGCAGATACGCAGTATTTT. This chain joins TRBV9 and TRBJ2-3; D ambiguous. This CDR3 has 13 amino acids. In germline, CDR1 is SGDLS, CDR2 YYNGEE. V was trimmed by 0 bases and J by 4 bases, leaving 6 bases between them. Complete variable domain (other parts from reference TRBV9 and TRBJ2-3): DSGVTQTPKHLITATGQRVTLRCSPRSGDLSVYWYQQSLDQGLQFLIQYYNGEERAKGNILERFSAQQFPDLHSELNLSSLELGDSALYFCASSVADADTQYFGPGTRLTVL.

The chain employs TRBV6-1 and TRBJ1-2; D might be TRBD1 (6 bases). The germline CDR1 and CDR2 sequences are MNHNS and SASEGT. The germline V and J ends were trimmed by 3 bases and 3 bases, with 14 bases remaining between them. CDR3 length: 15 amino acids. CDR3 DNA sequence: TGTGCCAGCAGTGAGGGAGGACAGAGTTACTATGGCTACACCTTC. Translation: CASSEGGQSYYGYTF.

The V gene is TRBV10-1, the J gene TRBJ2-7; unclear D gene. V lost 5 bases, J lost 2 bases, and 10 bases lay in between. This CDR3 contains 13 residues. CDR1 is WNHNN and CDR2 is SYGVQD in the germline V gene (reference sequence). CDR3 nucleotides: TGCGCCAGCAGTAACGGCGCCACCTACGAGCAGTACTTC. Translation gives CASSNGATYEQYF.

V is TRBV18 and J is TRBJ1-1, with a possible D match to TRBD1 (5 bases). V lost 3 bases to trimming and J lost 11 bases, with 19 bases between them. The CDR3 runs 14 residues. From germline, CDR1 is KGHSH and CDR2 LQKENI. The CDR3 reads CASSPPDDSRKAFF. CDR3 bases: TGTGCCAGCTCACCTCCTGACGACAGTCGTAAGGCTTTCTTT.